This T cell receptor beta chain was sequenced during a study of blood T cell repertoires in COVID-19. Study-wide background: Nucleic acid was either cDNA or gDNA, and it came from T cells, B-cell-depleted T cells, or PBMCs.

Generated by immunoSEQ multiplex PCR, the TCRdb table keeps only in-frame clones and is missing some. The sample lists under 200,000 clones, around 89% seen once, with roughly 5.5% in the top ten. CDR1 is ENHRY and CDR2 is SYGVKD in the germline V gene. This CDR3 comprises 17 residues. V gave up 1 base and J gave up 6 bases, with 19 bases separating them. This receptor was taken from a man aged 40-55 years with active or convalescent COVID-19. The rearrangement joins TRBV10-3 to TRBJ1-3; D is perhaps TRBD1 (6 bases). Sequencing used peripheral blood. The CDR3 coding sequence is TGTGCCATCAGTGAGTTATTATACCGGGACACAGAAAACACCATATATTTT. Translating gives CAISELLYRDTENTIYF.